The entry that follows covers one T cell receptor (beta chain) sequence. Its target is not known. Generated by immunoSEQ multiplex PCR, the TCRdb table keeps only in-frame clones and is missing some. The repertoire holds 95,000 to 110,000 clones, with 91% as singletons. The data belong to a study of OX40 agonist ivuxolimab in advanced cancers. Study in general: Every patient in dose escalation had hepatocellular carcinoma, melanoma, renal cell or head and neck cancer. Three individuals attained partial responses, comprising one hepatocellular carcinoma case and two cutaneous melanoma cases. Study-level points and caveats: CD8+ T cells averaged more expanded clones than CD4+. Some of the nonresponding patients also showed low levels of normalized T-cell clonal expansion.

Between the trimmed V and J ends, which lost 4 bases and 5 bases, there was a span of 14 bases. The germline V gene encodes CDR1 SQVTM and CDR2 ANQGSEA. The CDR3 has 13 residues. Material: CD4+ or CD8+ T cells sorted from blood, obtained in a trial of the OX40 agonist ivuxolimab. This sequence originates from an adult with an advanced solid tumor such as melanoma, head and neck, liver or kidney cancer. The chain recombines TRBV29-1 with TRBJ2-5; a possible D gene is TRBD1 (6 bases). CDR3 loop: CSVGATGWETQYF. CDR3 DNA: TGCAGCGTTGGCGCCACAGGGTGGGAGACCCAGTACTTC.